The 22 T cell receptor beta chains reported below all come from one sample, sequenced in a study of blood T cells in healthy people across ages. A sample-barcoded 5' primer and a J-beta primer mix were used in a second PCR of roughly 7 to 11 cycles. TCRdb used MiXCR to reprocess the 5' RACE reads, holding one entry per CDR3 protein. Found here are about 1,500,000 distinct CDR3 sequences, approximately 28% of them singletons; the top ten hold more than 6%. The sample comprised blood. These receptors were obtained from a woman in her twenties or thirties in good health.

Written as DNA, the CDR3 is TGTGCCAGCAGCTTCGGAACAGGGAACATTAATTCCTACGAGCAGTACTTC. It translates to CASSFGTGNINSYEQYF. The gene calls are TRBV5-5 and TRBJ2-7; weak D call: TRBD1 (6 bases). V lost 2 bases and J lost 1, with 19 bases in between. Germline V lookup: CDR1 SGHKS, CDR2 YYEKEE (reference sequence). This CDR3 region has 17 residues.

The chain links TRBV5-1 to TRBJ2-3; D perhaps matches TRBD2 (5 bases). Trimming left V 0 bases short and J 4 bases short, with 15 bases between. From germline, CDR1 is SGHRS and CDR2 YFSETQ. The CDR3 extends over 16 amino acids. The DNA of the CDR3 is TGCGCCAGCAGCTTGGACGTCCCCGTCGGGGCAGATACGCAGTATTTT. Translated, it gives CASSLDVPVGADTQYF.

Worth noting for this clonotype: A clone one base away is much larger, so this may be a read error. The rearrangement links TRBV28 to TRBJ2-1; D is possibly TRBD2 (5 bases). In germline, CDR1 is MDHEN, CDR2 SYDVKM. The CDR3 consists of 13 residues. V shed 8 bases and J shed 13 bases, with 21 bases lying between them. In DNA form, the CDR3 reads TGTGCCAGCTCCGCGGACTCGACGGAGACCCAGTTCTTC. Its translation: CASSADSTETQFF. Together with reference TRBV28 and TRBJ2-1, the CDR3 gives the full variable domain: DVKVTQSSRYLVKRTGEKVFLECVQDMDHENMFWYRQDPGLGLRLIYFSYDVKMKEKGDIPEGYSVSREKKERFSLILESASTNQTSMYLCASSADSTETQFFGPGTRLTVL.

Only one count was recorded for this clonotype. Sequence at one end of the junction differs from germline and may be a read error. The J gene is TRBJ1-2, the V gene TRBV5-5; D is unresolved. CDR3 length: 14 residues. Germline V gene data show CDR1 as SGHKS and CDR2 as YYEKEE (reference sequence). DNA of the CDR3: TGTGCCAGCAGTGGCGAGCAGGACGGCTATGGCCACACCTTC. Its protein product is CASSGEQDGYGHTF.

J is TRBJ1-6 and V is TRBV12-3 or TRBV12-4; the D is unclear. Trimming cost V 5 bases and J 10 bases, with 15 bases left between them. The CDR3 is 14 residues long. The CDR3 DNA follows: TGTGCCAGCAGTGAATTGGATACCAGGTCACCCCTCCACTTT. Translation gives CASSELDTRSPLHF.

This clonotype was seen a handful of times. The V gene is TRBV12-3 or TRBV12-4, the J gene TRBJ1-1; a possible D gene is TRBD1 (5 bases). This CDR3 has 14 residues. With 4 bases removed from V and 3 bases from J, the gap between germline ends came to 12 bases. The CDR3 DNA reads TGTGCCAGCAGTTATCACAGGTCCGACACTGAAGCTTTCTTT. It encodes CASSYHRSDTEAFF.

The chain employs TRBV5-1 and TRBJ2-3; 9 bases align to TRBD2. Trimming at V came to 5 bases and at J to 2 bases, leaving 6 bases not matched to a gene. CDR1 is SGHRS, CDR2 YFSETQ, per germline. CDR3 size: 15 residues. The DNA of the CDR3 is TGCGCCAGCAGATCTAGCGGGGTGAACACAGATACGCAGTATTTT. Translating gives CASRSSGVNTDTQYF.

This clonotype was picked up one time. This chain links TRBV5-5 with TRBJ2-7; TRBD2 agrees at 8 bases. This CDR3 comprises 14 residues. Per the germline V gene, CDR1 is SGHKS and CDR2 is YYEKEE (reference sequence). Trimming at V came to 4 bases and at J to 2 bases, leaving 5 bases not matched to a gene. Written as DNA, the CDR3 is TGTGCCAGCAGCCGAGCAGCGGGGGCCTACGAGCAGTACTTC. This encodes CASSRAAGAYEQYF.

The chain employs TRBV10-3 and TRBJ2-7; D possibly corresponds to TRBD1 (6 bases). The CDR3 totals 14 residues. The germline gives CDR1 ENHRY, CDR2 SYGVKD. Trimming removed 6 bases at V and 3 bases at J, with 15 bases between. This CDR3 reads CAIRKDRDFYEQYF. The CDR3 bases are TGTGCCATCAGAAAGGACAGAGACTTCTACGAGCAGTACTTC.

At least ten counts were recorded for this clonotype. This sequence joins TRBV20-1 and TRBJ2-1; 14 bases line up with TRBD2. Trimming removed 5 bases from V and 7 bases from J; junction bases left unmatched: 7. Germline-derived CDR1 and CDR2 are DFQATT and SNEGSKA (reference sequence). CDR3 length: 15 residues. The CDR3 DNA reads as TGCAGTGCTGTGACTAGCGGGAGGGTTAAGAATGAGCAGTTCTTC. Protein sequence: CSAVTSGRVKNEQFF.

V is TRBV20-1 and J is TRBJ2-1; a possible D gene is TRBD1 (6 bases). The ends were cut back, 6 bases at V and 8 bases at J, with 11 bases in the middle. CDR1 and CDR2 from the germline V gene are DFQATT and SNEGSKA (reference sequence). The CDR3 contains 11 residues. For the CDR3, the DNA is TGCAGTGCCAAGGACAGCTATGAGCAGTTCTTC. As protein: CSAKDSYEQFF.

The rearrangement joins TRBV7-2 to TRBJ2-1; 7 nucleotides align to TRBD2. Germline CDR1 SGHTA, CDR2 FQGNSA. The CDR3 is 13 amino acids. V shed 0 bases and J 13 bases; nucleotides not matched to a gene: 6. CDR3 bases: TGTGCCAGCAGCTTAGCGCGGGAGAACGGACAGTTCTTC. Its translation is CASSLARENGQFF.

V gene TRBV20-1 combines with J gene TRBJ1-6, with a tentative D call TRBD1 (6 bases). This CDR3 has 15 residues. Looked up from germline, CDR1 is DFQATT and CDR2 is SNEGSKA (reference sequence). The V end lost 6 bases, the J end lost 10 bases, and 22 bases lay between the germline ends. CDR3 DNA: TGCAGTGCCATTACCATCGGGGGGCAGAAATCACCCCTCCACTTT. Translating it yields CSAITIGGQKSPLHF.

As regards this clonotype: Mismatch with germline at one junction end may stem from a read error. The chain joins TRBV14 to TRBJ2-5; TRBD2 agrees at 9 bases. CDR3 length equals 21 residues. CDR1 is SGHDN, CDR2 FVKESK, per germline. The chain's CDR3 is CASNQGSHQPLLAGRWNEQYF. CDR3 in DNA: TGTGCCAGCAACCAAGGGAGTCACCAGCCACTACTAGCGGGCCGTTGGAATGAGCAGTACTTC.

This chain uses TRBV30 with TRBJ1-1; D is uncertain. The germline V and J ends were trimmed by 2 bases and 0 bases, with 7 bases remaining between them. This CDR3 has 13 residues. In germline, CDR1 is GTSNPN, CDR2 SVGIG (reference sequence). CDR3 DNA sequence: TGTGCCTGGAGTATGCAAATGAACACTGAAGCTTTCTTT. It is translated as CAWSMQMNTEAFF.

The chain uses TRBV28 and TRBJ2-5; D gene uncertain. The CDR3 runs 14 residues. Germline CDR1 and CDR2: MDHEN and SYDVKM. Trimming shortened V by 1 base and J by 3 bases, and 9 bases separated the two germline ends. In DNA form, the CDR3 reads TGTGCCAGCAGTTTATTGGGCAGTAAAGAGACCCAGTACTTC. It encodes CASSLLGSKETQYF.

This clonotype turned up a few times. The chain uses TRBV20-1 and TRBJ2-7; 8 nucleotides agree with TRBD2. Unmatched junction bases numbered 12, after V lost 2 bases and J lost 6 bases. This CDR3 contains 15 residues. Germline V gives CDR1 DFQATT, CDR2 SNEGSKA (reference sequence). CDR3 bases: TGCAGTGCTAGATCCCCCGGGGCGGGAGGAAGCGAGCAGTACTTC. Translated, it gives CSARSPGAGGSEQYF.

In this sample, this clonotype turned up many times. The genes are TRBV12-3 or TRBV12-4 and TRBJ2-5; weak D call: TRBD1 (5 bases). Trimming took 2 bases from V and 7 from J, leaving 14 bases between them. This CDR3 has 14 amino acids. CDR3 residues: CASSLSAGQGTQYF. In DNA, the CDR3 is TGTGCCAGCAGTTTATCGGCAGGCCAGGGGACCCAGTACTTC.

The chain joins TRBV12-3 or TRBV12-4 to TRBJ2-7; D may match TRBD1 or TRBD2 (6 bases each). V lost 7 bases, J lost 7 bases, and 20 bases lay in between. The CDR3 is 14 amino acids. CDR3 sequence: CASNLRGALGEQYF. In DNA form, the CDR3 reads TGTGCCAGCAACCTTAGGGGGGCCCTGGGTGAGCAGTACTTC.

The chain links TRBV18 to TRBJ1-1, with a possible D match to TRBD1 (6 bases). The CDR3 consists of 17 residues. V was shortened by 2 bases and J by 0 bases, with 16 bases between the two germline ends. Germline loops: CDR1 KGHSH, CDR2 LQKENI. CDR3 sequence (DNA): TGTGCCAGCTCACCAGCCCTACCCGGACAGCTGAACACTGAAGCTTTCTTT. Translating it yields CASSPALPGQLNTEAFF.

About this clonotype: This may stem from a read error, because a much larger clone lies one nucleotide away. This chain links TRBV29-1 with TRBJ2-1, with 11 bases matching TRBD2. The junction had 11 bases not matched to a gene; V was cut back by 8 bases and J by 5 bases. The CDR3 spans 15 residues. CDR1 is SQVTM, CDR2 ANQGSEA, per germline. CDR3 region: CSSRPGLAAHNEQFF. The CDR3 DNA follows: TGCAGCTCAAGACCGGGACTAGCGGCACACAATGAGCAGTTCTTC.

Comments on this clonotype: At one end the junction does not follow the germline gene, possibly because of a read error. The chain couples TRBV20-1 to TRBJ2-1; a possible D gene is TRBD2 (6 bases). Germline V lookup: CDR1 DFQATT, CDR2 SNEGSKA (reference sequence). The CDR3 consists of 18 residues. CDR3 coding DNA: TGCAGTGCTACCACGTCACGAATTCTCGGACTAACTTACAATGAGCGGTTCTTC. Translated: CSATTSRILGLTYNERFF.